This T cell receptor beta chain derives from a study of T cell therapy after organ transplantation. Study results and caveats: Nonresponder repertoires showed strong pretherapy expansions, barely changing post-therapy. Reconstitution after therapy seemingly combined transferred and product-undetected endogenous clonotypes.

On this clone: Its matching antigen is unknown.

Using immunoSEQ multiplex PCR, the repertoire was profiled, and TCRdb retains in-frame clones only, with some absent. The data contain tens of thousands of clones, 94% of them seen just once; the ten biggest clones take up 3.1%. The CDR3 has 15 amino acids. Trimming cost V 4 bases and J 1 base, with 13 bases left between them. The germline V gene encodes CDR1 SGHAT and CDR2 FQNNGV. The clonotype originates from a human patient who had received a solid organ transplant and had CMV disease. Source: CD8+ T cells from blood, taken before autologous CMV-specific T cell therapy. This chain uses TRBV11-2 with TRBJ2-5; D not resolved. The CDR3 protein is CASSYLKPLQETQYF. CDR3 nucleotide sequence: TGTGCCAGCAGCTACCTCAAACCACTCCAAGAGACCCAGTACTTC.